This entry lists 21 T cell receptor beta chains sequenced from one sample in a study of OX40 agonist ivuxolimab in advanced cancers. Produced via immunoSEQ multiplex PCR; TCRdb's table is partial and in-frame only. The sample lists about 48,000 clones; 80% to 85% were seen once. Sequencing was performed on CD4+ or CD8+ T cells sorted from blood, taken in a trial of the OX40 agonist ivuxolimab. Source of these receptors: an adult with an advanced solid tumor such as melanoma, head and neck, liver or kidney cancer.

V is TRBV2 and J is TRBJ2-7; maybe TRBD1 (6 bases). The V end lost 9 bases, the J end lost 4 bases, and 16 bases lay between the germline ends. Germline CDR1 is SNHLY and CDR2 is FYNNEI. The CDR3 spans 13 residues. The CDR3 protein is CASEGGRGYEQYV. The CDR3 DNA reads as TGTGCCAGTGAGGGTGGCAGGGGATACGAGCAGTACGTC.

The J gene is TRBJ2-1, the V gene TRBV5-1; 11 bases are shared with TRBD2. J gave up 9 bases and V 0 bases, and 5 bases lay outside the gene matches. The CDR3 loop spans 15 amino acids. Germline V gene lookup returns CDR1 SGHRS and CDR2 YFSETQ. This CDR3 is CASSLVSGGAPEQFF. DNA of the CDR3: TGCGCCAGCAGCTTGGTTAGCGGGGGGGCACCTGAGCAGTTCTTC. Full variable domain (rest looked up from reference TRBV5-1 and TRBJ2-1): KAGVTQTPRYLIKTRGQQVTLSCSPISGHRSVSWYQQTPGQGLQFLFEYFSETQRNKGNFPGRFSGRQFSNSRSEMNVSTLELGDSALYLCASSLVSGGAPEQFFGPGTRLTVL.

For this clone: Additional DNA sequences in this sample encode the identical CDR3. This chain connects TRBV28 to TRBJ2-1; D uncertain. The CDR3 is 11 amino acids. V dropped 4 bases and J dropped 2 bases, with 0 bases sitting between them. The germline gives CDR1 MDHEN, CDR2 SYDVKM. The CDR3 is CASSSYNEQFF. The CDR3 DNA is TGTGCCAGCAGTTCCTACAATGAGCAGTTCTTC.

CDR3 sequence reads: CASSLSRGDEQYF. The CDR3 DNA follows: TGTGCCAGCAGTTTATCCCGGGGGGACGAGCAGTACTTC. The V call is TRBV27, the J call TRBJ2-7, with TRBD2 identical over 7 bases. V lost 0 bases and J lost 5; bases outside the gene matches: 1. Germline CDR1 reads MNHEY; CDR2 reads SMNVEV (reference sequence). The CDR3 spans 13 residues.

V gene TRBV6-5 combines with J gene TRBJ2-7; the D is unclear. The CDR3 is 13 amino acids. The germline V gene encodes CDR1 MNHEY and CDR2 SVGAGI. The germline V and J ends were trimmed by 5 bases and 12 bases, with 20 bases remaining between them. CDR3 in amino acids: CASSRDLQAPLYF. The CDR3 DNA sequence: TGTGCCAGCAGTCGCGACCTGCAAGCCCCATTGTACTTC.

The V and J genes are TRBV6-6 and TRBJ2-3; tentatively, D is TRBD1 (5 bases). Germline assignment: CDR1 MNHNY and CDR2 SVGAGI (reference sequence). V shed 0 bases and J shed 2 bases, with 12 bases lying between them. The CDR3 sequence is 16 residues long. CDR3 in amino acids: CASSYSLGDITDTQYF. The CDR3 coding sequence is TGTGCCAGCAGTTACTCGCTAGGGGATATCACAGATACGCAGTATTTT.

V and J are TRBV4-2 and TRBJ1-6; D is unresolved. Trimming removed 1 base at V and 8 bases at J, with 9 bases between. CDR3 length: 14 residues. Germline assignment: CDR1 LGHNA and CDR2 YNFKEQ. The CDR3 coding sequence is TGTGCCAGCAGCCAAGCCCGGAAGGATTCACCCCTCCACTTT. The encoded protein is CASSQARKDSPLHF.

In nucleotides, the CDR3 is TGTGCCAGCAGCCCCCTCGGGTACCAAGAGACCCAGTACTTC. Translating it yields CASSPLGYQETQYF. The gene calls are TRBV5-4 and TRBJ2-5, with D unclear. CDR1 is SGHNT, CDR2 YYREEE, per germline (reference sequence). The CDR3 is 14 amino acids. V gave up 4 bases and J gave up 0 bases, with 10 bases separating them.

The V call is TRBV7-8, the J call TRBJ2-2; the D gene is possibly TRBD2 (6 bases). The V and J ends lost 10 bases and 6 bases respectively, with 18 bases between them. CDR3 size: 14 residues. Germline assignment: CDR1 SGHVS and CDR2 FQNEAQ. The CDR3, as DNA: TGTGCCATCCCCTTGGCGGGAAAAGCCGGGGAGCTGTTTTTT. Residues: CAIPLAGKAGELFF.

The rearrangement joins TRBV9 to TRBJ2-7; D assignment may be TRBD1 or TRBD2 (6 bases each). V lost 3 bases to trimming and J lost 7 bases, with 17 bases between them. The CDR3 sequence is 14 residues long. The germline gives CDR1 SGDLS, CDR2 YYNGEE. As DNA, the CDR3 is TGTGCCAGCAGCGCCATAGGGGGGCCTTGGGAGCAGTACGTC. This translates into CASSAIGGPWEQYV.

The chain recombines TRBV6-1 with TRBJ2-1; D uncertain. The CDR3 spans 14 residues. The germline V and J ends were trimmed by 3 bases and 2 bases, with 8 bases remaining between them. Germline assignment: CDR1 MNHNS and CDR2 SASEGT. The DNA of the CDR3 is TGTGCCAGCAGTGACAGACTGCCCTACAATGAGCAGTTCTTC. Its protein is CASSDRLPYNEQFF.

The chain is built from TRBV6-5 and TRBJ1-2; D is possibly TRBD1 (6 bases). CDR3 length: 16 amino acids. Deletions cut 0 bases from V and 3 bases from J, with 14 bases between. Germline V CDR1 and CDR2: MNHEY, SVGAGI. The CDR3 spells CASSYSMGGADYGYTF. The CDR3 region has the DNA TGTGCCAGCAGTTACTCGATGGGGGGCGCTGACTATGGCTACACCTTC.

The rearrangement uses TRBV5-1 and TRBJ1-1; tentative D call: TRBD1 (6 bases). The V gene lost 0 bases and the J gene lost 3 bases, with 12 bases spanning the gap. This CDR3 region has 15 residues. CDR1 is SGHRS, CDR2 YFSETQ, per germline. The CDR3 sequence: CASSLDWQGYTEAFF. The CDR3 bases are TGCGCCAGCAGCTTGGATTGGCAGGGGTACACTGAAGCTTTCTTT.

The chain is built from TRBV5-1 and TRBJ2-7; a possible D gene is TRBD2 (6 bases). This CDR3 is built from 14 residues. V shed 5 bases and J shed 5 bases, with 17 bases lying between them. Per germline, CDR1 SGHRS and CDR2 YFSETQ. Here the CDR3 DNA reads TGCGCCAGCAGGGGACTGGCAACTGGGGACGAGCAGTACTTC. It yields the protein CASRGLATGDEQYF. The variable domain in full, with the rest retrieved from reference TRBV5-1 and TRBJ2-7, is KAGVTQTPRYLIKTRGQQVTLSCSPISGHRSVSWYQQTPGQGLQFLFEYFSETQRNKGNFPGRFSGRQFSNSRSEMNVSTLELGDSALYLCASRGLATGDEQYFGPGTRLTVT.

This chain connects TRBV7-3 to TRBJ2-1; 11 nucleotides align to TRBD2. There are 15 residues in the CDR3. Germline V CDR1 and CDR2: SGHTA, FQGTGA. The V segment lost 5 bases and the J segment 8 bases; nucleotides outside the gene matches: 8. CDR3 region: CASSLGLAGGDEQFF. The CDR3 DNA is TGTGCCAGCAGCCTGGGGCTAGCGGGGGGCGATGAGCAGTTCTTC.

The V call is TRBV5-1, the J call TRBJ2-5; possibly TRBD2 for D (6 bases). The better agreement between TRBJ2-7 and the DNA end casts doubt on the J call. The CDR3 runs 14 residues. Germline V gene sequence: CDR1 SGHRS, CDR2 YFSETQ. The CDR3 loop is CASSHGTDSYEQYF. The CDR3 coding sequence is TGCGCCAGCAGCCACGGGACTGATAGCTACGAGCAGTACTTC.

The rearrangement links TRBV29-1 to TRBJ2-7; D gene ambiguous. The V end lost 2 bases, the J end lost 5 bases, and 13 bases lay between the germline ends. Per the germline V gene, CDR1 is SQVTM and CDR2 is ANQGSEA. The length of the CDR3 is 13 residues. The CDR3 reads CSVEIVPFHEQYF. In DNA form, the CDR3 reads TGCAGCGTTGAAATCGTGCCGTTCCACGAGCAGTACTTC.

The CDR3 loop is CASSPRGAPYEQYF. CDR3 sequence (DNA): TGCGCCAGCAGCCCCCGCGGGGCCCCCTACGAGCAGTACTTC. The gene calls are TRBV5-1 and TRBJ2-7; possible D gene TRBD2, 6 bases. Trimming pared 4 bases from V and 2 bases from J, leaving 13 bases between. Germline V CDR1 and CDR2: SGHRS, YFSETQ. CDR3 length: 14 amino acids. Drawing the rest from reference TRBV5-1 and TRBJ2-7, the complete variable domain is KAGVTQTPRYLIKTRGQQVTLSCSPISGHRSVSWYQQTPGQGLQFLFEYFSETQRNKGNFPGRFSGRQFSNSRSEMNVSTLELGDSALYLCASSPRGAPYEQYFGPGTRLTVT.

The J gene is TRBJ2-1, the V gene TRBV7-2, with 10 bases lining up with TRBD1. CDR1 is SGHTA, CDR2 FQGNSA, per germline. Trimming took 4 bases from V and 8 from J; bases not matched to a gene: 14. The CDR3 is 17 residues long. CDR3 in amino acids: CASSSRWDRGFDDEQFF. The CDR3 DNA reads as TGTGCCAGCAGCTCGAGATGGGACAGGGGTTTTGACGATGAGCAGTTCTTC.

The chain combines TRBV7-9 with TRBJ1-2; TRBD1 aligns across 8 bases. The CDR3 totals 13 residues. Unmatched junction bases numbered 5, after V lost 4 bases and J lost 7 bases. Germline lookup yields CDR1 SEHNR and CDR2 FQNEAQ (reference sequence). CDR3 in DNA: TGTGCCAGCAGCTCTAGAGGACAGGGTGGCTACACCTTC. Translated, it gives CASSSRGQGGYTF.

The rearrangement uses TRBV6-6 and TRBJ2-1; 10 positions match TRBD1. This CDR3 comprises 14 residues. The germline V gene encodes CDR1 MNHNY and CDR2 SVGAGI (reference sequence). V lost 6 bases to trimming and J lost 2 bases; unmatched junction nucleotides: 1. The CDR3: CASRTGGAYNEQFF. The CDR3 DNA follows: TGTGCCAGCAGGACAGGGGGCGCCTACAATGAGCAGTTCTTC.